What follows is one T cell receptor (beta chain) and its context. Its antigen remains unknown. These data originate in a study of Ad26.COV2.S vaccination and SARS-CoV-2 variants. Treatment here: roughly 19 received Ad26.COV2.S at low or high dose, single or two shots; roughly five received placebo; per-sample allocation not given. Day 63 after the first injection of vaccine or placebo was the sampling time. The shot given was an Ad26 vector that makes Wuhan-strain SARS-CoV-2 spike. Libraries were prepared by immunoSEQ multiplex PCR; TCRdb keeps only in-frame clonotypes and omits some of them. The table shows 450,000 to 550,000 clones, with roughly 89% occurring only once. Study-level findings and limits: TCR breadth and depth analyses may have underestimated total T cell responses.

The material sequenced was peripheral blood, taken in a trial of Ad26.COV2.S vaccine versus placebo. The clonotype was recovered from a person between 18 and 65 years old who received the Ad26.COV2.S COVID-19 vaccine or a placebo.

The CDR3 protein is CASSQGILSRWGNTEAFF. In DNA form, the CDR3 reads TGCGCCAGCAGCCAAGGTATTCTGAGCCGGTGGGGGAACACTGAAGCTTTCTTT. This sequence joins TRBV4-1 and TRBJ1-1; no definite D call. This CDR3 spans 18 amino acids. Germline loops: CDR1 MGHRA, CDR2 YSYEKL. The V gene lost 1 base and the J gene lost 1 base, with 19 bases spanning the gap.